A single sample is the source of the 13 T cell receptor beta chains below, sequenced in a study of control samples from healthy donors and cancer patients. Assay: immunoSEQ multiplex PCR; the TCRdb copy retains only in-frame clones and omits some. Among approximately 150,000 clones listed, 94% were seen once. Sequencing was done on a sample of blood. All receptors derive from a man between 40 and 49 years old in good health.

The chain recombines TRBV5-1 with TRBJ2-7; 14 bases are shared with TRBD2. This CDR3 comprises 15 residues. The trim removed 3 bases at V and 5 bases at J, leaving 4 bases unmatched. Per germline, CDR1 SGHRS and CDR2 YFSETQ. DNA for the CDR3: TGCGCCAGCAGCTCGGGACTAGCGGGAGCACACGAGCAGTACTTC. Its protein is CASSSGLAGAHEQYF.

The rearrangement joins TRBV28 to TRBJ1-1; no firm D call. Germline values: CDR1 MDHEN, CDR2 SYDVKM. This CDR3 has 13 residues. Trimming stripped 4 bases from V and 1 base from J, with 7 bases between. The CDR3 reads CASSSDGNTEAFF. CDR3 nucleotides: TGTGCCAGCAGTTCCGACGGGAACACTGAAGCTTTCTTT.

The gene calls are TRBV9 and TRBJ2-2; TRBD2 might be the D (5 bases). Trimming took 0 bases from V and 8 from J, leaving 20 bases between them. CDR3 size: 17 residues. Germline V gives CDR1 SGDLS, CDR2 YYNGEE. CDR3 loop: CASSVAGSAGPRGELFF. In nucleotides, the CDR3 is TGTGCCAGCAGCGTAGCGGGTAGTGCGGGTCCTAGAGGGGAGCTGTTTTTT.

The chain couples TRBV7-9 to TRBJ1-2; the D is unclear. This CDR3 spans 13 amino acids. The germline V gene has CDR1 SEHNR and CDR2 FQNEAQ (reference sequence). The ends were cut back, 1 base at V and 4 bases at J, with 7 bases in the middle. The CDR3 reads CASSLGDAYGYTF. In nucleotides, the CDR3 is TGTGCCAGCAGCTTAGGGGATGCCTATGGCTACACCTTC.

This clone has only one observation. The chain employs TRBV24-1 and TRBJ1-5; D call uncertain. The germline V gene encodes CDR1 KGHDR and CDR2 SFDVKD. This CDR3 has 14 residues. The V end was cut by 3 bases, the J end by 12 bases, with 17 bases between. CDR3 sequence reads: CATSDTSDGENQHF. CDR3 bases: TGTGCCACCAGTGATACTTCCGACGGAGAAAACCAGCATTTT.

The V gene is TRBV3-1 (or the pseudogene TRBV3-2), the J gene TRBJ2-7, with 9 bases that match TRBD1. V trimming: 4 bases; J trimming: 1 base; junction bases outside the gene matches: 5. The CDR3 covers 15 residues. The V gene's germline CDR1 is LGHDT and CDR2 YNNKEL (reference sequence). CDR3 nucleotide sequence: TGTGCCAGCAGCCCTAACGGACAGGGGTCCTACGAGCAGTACTTC. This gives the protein CASSPNGQGSYEQYF.

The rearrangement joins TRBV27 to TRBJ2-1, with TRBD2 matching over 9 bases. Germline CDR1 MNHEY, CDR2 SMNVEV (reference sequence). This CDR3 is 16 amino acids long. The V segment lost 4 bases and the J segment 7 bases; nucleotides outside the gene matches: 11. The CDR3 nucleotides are TGTGCCAGCAGTTCCCTTGGTGGCGGGGGGGCAAATGAGCAGTTCTTC. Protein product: CASSSLGGGGANEQFF.

The CDR3 DNA follows: TGTGCCAGCAGTTTATTCGGGGCCCTCTGGGACACAAATCAGCCCCAGCATTTT. It codes for CASSLFGALWDTNQPQHF. The genes are TRBV28 and TRBJ1-5; a weak D match, TRBD1 (6 bases). This CDR3 has 18 amino acids. Per the germline V gene, CDR1 is MDHEN and CDR2 is SYDVKM. V was clipped by 1 base and J by 4 bases, with 20 bases between them.

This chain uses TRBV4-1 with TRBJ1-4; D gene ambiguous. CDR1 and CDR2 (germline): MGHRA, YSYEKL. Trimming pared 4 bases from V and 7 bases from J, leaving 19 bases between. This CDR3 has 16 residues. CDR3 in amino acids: CASSPGPWAEGEKLFF. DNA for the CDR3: TGCGCCAGCAGCCCGGGCCCTTGGGCGGAGGGTGAAAAACTGTTTTTT.

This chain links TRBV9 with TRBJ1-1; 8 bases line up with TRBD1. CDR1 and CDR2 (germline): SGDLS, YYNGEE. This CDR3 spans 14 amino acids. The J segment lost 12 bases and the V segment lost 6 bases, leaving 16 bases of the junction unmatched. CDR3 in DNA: TGTGCCAGCACCCCCCTTTCCGGGACAGGAGCTACTTTCTTT. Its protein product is CASTPLSGTGATFF.

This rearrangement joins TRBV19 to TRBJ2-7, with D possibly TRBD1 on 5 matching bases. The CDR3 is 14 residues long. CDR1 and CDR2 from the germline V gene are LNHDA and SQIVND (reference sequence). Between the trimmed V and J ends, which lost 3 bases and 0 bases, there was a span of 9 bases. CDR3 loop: CASSISGPSYEQYF. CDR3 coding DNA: TGTGCCAGTAGTATCTCAGGGCCCTCCTACGAGCAGTACTTC.

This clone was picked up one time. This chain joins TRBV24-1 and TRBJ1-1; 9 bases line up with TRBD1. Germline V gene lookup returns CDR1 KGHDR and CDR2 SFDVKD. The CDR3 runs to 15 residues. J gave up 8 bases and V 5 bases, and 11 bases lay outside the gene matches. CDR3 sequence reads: CATSGDREGPQEAFF. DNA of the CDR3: TGTGCCACCAGTGGGGACAGGGAGGGCCCCCAGGAAGCTTTCTTT.

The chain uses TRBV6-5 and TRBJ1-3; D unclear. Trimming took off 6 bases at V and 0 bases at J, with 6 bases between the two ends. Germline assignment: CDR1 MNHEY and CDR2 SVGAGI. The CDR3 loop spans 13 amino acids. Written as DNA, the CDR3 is TGTGCCAGCAGGGAGACCTCTGGAAACACCATATATTTT. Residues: CASRETSGNTIYF.